This T cell receptor (beta chain) was observed in a study of blood T cell repertoires in COVID-19. Study details: Acute-phase and convalescent COVID-19 samples originated in the United States, Italy and Spain. Sources were T cells, B-cell-depleted T cells, or PBMCs; the material itself was cDNA or gDNA.

In the original processing: How many nucleated cells were present was estimated from reference gene primer amplification. Data came from immunoSEQ multiplex PCR; TCRdb stores just in-frame clones and leaves some out. V, J and clone size derive from that table, while D and trimming were established from the DNA sequence. The table lists 130,000 to 150,000 clones, roughly 76% of them singletons. Germline V gene lookup returns CDR1 SQVTM and CDR2 ANQGSEA. The CDR3 has 14 residues. Trimming pared 4 bases from V and 6 bases from J, leaving 16 bases between. This clonotype was obtained from a man older than 75 with acute or convalescent COVID-19. Sequencing was performed on peripheral blood. This rearrangement joins TRBV29-1 to TRBJ1-5; D not certain. The chain's CDR3 is CSVGDPTIGQPQHF. CDR3 DNA: TGCAGCGTTGGAGACCCTACCATCGGTCAGCCCCAGCATTTT.